What follows is one T cell receptor beta chain and its context. Ages ranged from about 18 to 89 years, with residence in about two dozen US areas. All exposed participants met a person with COVID-19 within 2 weeks before entering the study. These data belong to a study of blood T cell repertoires in COVID-19. Turning to the study itself: Acute and convalescent COVID-19 samples came from the United States, Italy and Spain.

CDR1 and CDR2 from the germline V gene are SNHLY and FYNNEI. The CDR3 is made up of 14 amino acids. J was trimmed by 1 base and V by 10 bases; bases with no gene match: 9. Authors' data handling: Researchers report that nucleated cell counts were estimated from reference gene primer amplification. Using immunoSEQ multiplex PCR, the repertoire was profiled, and TCRdb retains in-frame clones only, with some absent. V, J and clone size are those of that table, while D and trimming were read from the DNA. The repertoire holds 150,000 or so clones, with roughly nine tenths as singletons. This chain uses TRBV2 with TRBJ1-1; TRBD1 agrees at 7 bases. This TCR was sampled from a woman between 40 and 50 years old who had been exposed to COVID-19. Sequencing used PBMCs or T cells enriched from blood (not recorded which). The CDR3 sequence is CAKLDDRANTEAFF. The CDR3 nucleotides read TGTGCCAAGCTTGACGACAGGGCGAACACTGAAGCTTTCTTT.